The rows below give T cell receptor beta chains drawn from one sample of a study of cytomegalovirus exposure and HLA in healthy donors. Here immunoSEQ multiplex PCR was the method, and the copy in TCRdb shows in-frame clones only, minus some. The sample lists about 130,000 clones; 75% were seen once. Sequencing input: PBMCs. The receptor set was obtained from a man aged 25-45 years in good health and CMV-seronegative. CDR3s include the opening cysteine and the closing phenylalanine or tryptophan. A D gene is named only where the DNA matches it firmly. Only some rows state a clone size, as once, few, many or a class for expanded clones.

D gene	V gene	clone size	J gene	CDR3 protein	CDR3 DNA
NA	TRBV9	NA	TRBJ2-4	CASSVGAVAKNIQYF	TGTGCCAGCAGCGTAGGAGCCGTAGCCAAAAACATTCAGTACTTC
NA	TRBV5-1	NA	TRBJ2-5	CASSLGQFHETQYF	TGCGCCAGCAGCTTGGGACAGTTTCATGAGACCCAGTACTTC
NA	TRBV5-4	NA	TRBJ2-3	CASSPGTPQILTQYF	TGTGCCAGCAGCCCCGGGACTCCGCAAATACTTACGCAGTATTTT
TRBD2	TRBV7-2	NA	TRBJ2-2	CASSFSGLNTGELFF	TGTGCCAGCAGCTTTAGCGGGCTGAACACCGGGGAGCTGTTTTTT
TRBD2	TRBV15	once	TRBJ2-2	CATSREPSGYTGELFF	TGTGCCACCAGCAGAGAACCTAGCGGGTACACCGGGGAGCTGTTTTTT
TRBD1	TRBV19	few	TRBJ1-1	CASSTGGQRNTEAFF	TGTGCCAGTAGTACCGGGGGACAGAGGAACACTGAAGCTTTCTTT
NA	TRBV7-9	few	TRBJ1-2	CASSLPVVRNGYTF	TGTGCCAGCAGCTTACCAGTCGTAAGAAATGGCTACACCTTC
NA	TRBV5-1	NA	TRBJ1-1	CASSTDIRAPNTEAFF	TGCGCCAGCAGCACCGACATCAGAGCCCCCAACACTGAAGCTTTCTTT
TRBD1	TRBV29-1	NA	TRBJ2-7	CSVRQGAGFSYEQYF	TGCAGCGTAAGACAGGGGGCGGGTTTCTCCTACGAGCAGTACTTC
NA	TRBV11-3	NA	TRBJ2-1	CASSSGQKAEQFF	TGTGCCAGCAGCTCAGGACAGAAAGCTGAGCAGTTCTTC
TRBD1	TRBV7-9	NA	TRBJ2-3	CASSLARGISTDTQYF	TGTGCCAGCAGCTTAGCCAGGGGGATAAGCACAGATACGCAGTATTTT
TRBD1	TRBV11-2	NA	TRBJ1-1	CASSYGTGGYTEAFF	TGTGCCAGCAGCTACGGGACAGGGGGATACACTGAAGCTTTCTTT
NA	TRBV7-3	few	TRBJ2-3	CASSGEDTQYF	TGTGCCAGCAGCGGTGAGGATACGCAGTATTTT
TRBD1	TRBV27	NA	TRBJ1-5	CASSGTGLKSQPQHF	TGTGCCAGCAGTGGGACAGGGTTGAAGAGTCAGCCCCAGCATTTT
NA	TRBV28	few	TRBJ1-2	CASTRPGYGYTF	TGTGCCAGTACCCGCCCCGGCTATGGCTACACCTTC
NA	TRBV7-8	NA	TRBJ2-5	CAGPGEDQETQYF	TGTGCCGGCCCTGGGGAGGACCAAGAGACCCAGTACTTC
NA	TRBV7-3	NA	TRBJ1-6	CASSFGTSSPLHF	TGTGCCAGCAGCTTCGGGACTTCTTCACCCCTCCACTTT
NA	TRBV28	NA	TRBJ1-1	CASSLANTEAFF	TGTGCCAGCAGTTTGGCGAACACTGAAGCTTTCTTT
TRBD1	TRBV6-5	NA	TRBJ2-7	CASSPSGGQGYF	TGTGCCAGCAGCCCCAGTGGGGGACAGGGGTACTTC
NA	TRBV15	NA	TRBJ2-7	CATSRGQFTEQYF	TGTGCCACCAGCAGAGGACAGTTTACCGAGCAGTACTTC
TRBD1	TRBV7-9	NA	TRBJ1-1	CASSHPTGGANTEAFF	TGTGCCAGCAGCCACCCTACAGGGGGGGCGAACACTGAAGCTTTCTTT
NA	TRBV5-6	NA	TRBJ1-2	CASSPGPVGYTF	TGTGCCAGCAGCCCCGGTCCGGTGGGCTACACCTTC
NA	TRBV7-2	NA	TRBJ2-5	CASSRRSGETQYF	TGTGCCAGCAGCCGCCGGTCGGGGGAGACCCAGTACTTC
NA	TRBV30	NA	TRBJ2-6	CAWRETAGGRAGANGLTF	TGTGCCTGGAGGGAAACTGCCGGGGGGCGGGCTGGGGCCAACGGCCTGACTTTC
NA	TRBV5-1	NA	TRBJ2-7	CASSATGGKGYEQCF	TGCGCCAGCAGCGCCACGGGGGGCAAGGGCTACGAGCAGTGCTTC
NA	TRBV11-3	NA	TRBJ1-1	CASSLEATGNTEAFF	TGTGCCAGCAGCTTAGAGGCGACAGGGAACACTGAAGCTTTCTTT
NA	TRBV28	NA	TRBJ1-4	CASSLRSWTNEKLFF	TGTGCCAGCAGCCTGAGATCGTGGACTAATGAAAAACTGTTTTTT
NA	TRBV30	NA	TRBJ2-7	CAWSARVDEQYF	TGTGCCTGGAGTGCGAGGGTCGACGAGCAGTACTTC
NA	TRBV27	few	TRBJ2-6	CASRLSGANGLTF	TGTGCCAGCCGACTCTCTGGGGCCAACGGCCTGACTTTC
NA	TRBV6-5	NA	TRBJ2-1	CASSPIRGIEQFF	TGTGCCAGCAGCCCTATCCGGGGAATCGAGCAGTTCTTC
NA	TRBV7-2	NA	TRBJ1-1	CASSLQGHTEAFF	TGTGCCAGCAGCTTACAGGGTCACACTGAAGCTTTCTTT
NA	TRBV2	NA	TRBJ1-1	CASSGIRGGDTEAFF	TGTGCCAGCTCGGGCATCCGGGGGGGGGACACTGAAGCTTTCTTT
NA	TRBV7-2	NA	TRBJ2-3	CASSIEGTDTQYF	TGTGCCAGCAGCATTGAGGGCACAGATACGCAGTATTTT
NA	TRBV30	NA	TRBJ1-5	CAWSPQPRWNQPQHF	TGTGCCTGGAGTCCCCAGCCGAGGTGGAATCAGCCCCAGCATTTT
TRBD1	TRBV10-1	once	TRBJ2-5	CASSEGGQGRETQYF	TGCGCCAGCAGTGAGGGGGGACAGGGTCGAGAGACCCAGTACTTC
NA	TRBV6-5	NA	TRBJ1-5	CASSFGQNNQPQHF	TGTGCCAGCAGTTTTGGGCAGAACAATCAGCCCCAGCATTTT
NA	TRBV6-6	NA	TRBJ1-3	CASSGGPSSGNTIYF	TGTGCCAGCTCGGGGGGCCCTAGCTCTGGAAACACCATATATTTT
NA	TRBV6-6	NA	TRBJ1-4	CASSYSGGTNEKLFF	TGTGCCAGCAGTTACTCGGGGGGGACTAATGAAAAACTGTTTTTT
NA	TRBV6-5	NA	TRBJ2-1	CASNPPGPSYNEQFF	TGTGCCAGCAATCCCCCGGGTCCCTCCTACAATGAGCAGTTCTTC
NA	TRBV30	NA	TRBJ2-4	CAWSVGQDSQYF	TGTGCCTGGAGTGTAGGGCAAGACAGTCAGTACTTC
NA	TRBV18	NA	TRBJ1-2	CASSPDRTAYGYTF	TGTGCCAGCTCACCCGACAGGACCGCCTATGGCTACACCTTC
NA	TRBV25-1	NA	TRBJ1-4	CASGGEKLFF	TGTGCCAGCGGAGGGGAAAAACTGTTTTTT
NA	TRBV28	NA	TRBJ1-6	CASSPNVNRQNSYNSPLHF	TGTGCCAGCAGTCCAAACGTGAACCGACAGAACTCCTATAATTCACCCCTCCACTTT
TRBD2	TRBV4-1	NA	TRBJ2-1	CASSQDIQGGSYNEQFF	TGCGCCAGCAGCCAAGATATCCAGGGCGGGAGCTACAATGAGCAGTTCTTC
NA	TRBV5-1	NA	TRBJ2-1	CASRSDRSYNEQFF	TGCGCCAGCAGGAGCGACAGATCTTACAATGAGCAGTTCTTC
TRBD2	TRBV6-4	NA	TRBJ2-3	CASSELAGAGGTQYF	TGTGCCAGCAGTGAACTAGCGGGAGCCGGTGGCACGCAGTATTTT
NA	TRBV5-1	NA	TRBJ2-7	CASSGRQSSYEQYF	TGCGCCAGCAGCGGCAGACAGAGCTCCTACGAGCAGTACTTC
NA	TRBV6-6	NA	TRBJ2-2	CASSRAGPNTGELFF	TGTGCCAGCAGTAGGGCGGGCCCGAACACCGGGGAGCTGTTTTTT
NA	TRBV11-2	NA	TRBJ1-1	CASSLDRTPEAFF	TGTGCCAGCAGCTTAGATAGGACTCCTGAAGCTTTCTTT
TRBD1	TRBV18	NA	TRBJ1-4	CASSRATGTNEKLFF	TGTGCCAGCTCACGTGCGACAGGGACTAATGAAAAACTGTTTTTT
NA	TRBV7-9	NA	TRBJ1-1	CASRAGDTEAFF	TGTGCCAGCAGGGCCGGGGACACTGAAGCTTTCTTT
NA	TRBV30	NA	TRBJ1-2	CAWSVGQLRAGYTF	TGTGCCTGGAGTGTCGGCCAGCTAAGAGCGGGCTACACCTTC
TRBD2	TRBV11-1	NA	TRBJ2-7	CASSSGLAGSSYEQYF	TGTGCCAGCAGCTCGGGACTAGCGGGGAGCTCCTACGAGCAGTACTTC
NA	TRBV7-2	once	TRBJ2-4	CASSLASEAKNIQYF	TGTGCCAGCAGCTTAGCGTCCGAGGCCAAAAACATTCAGTACTTC
NA	TRBV18	NA	TRBJ2-7	CASSPSQGGNEQYF	TGTGCCAGCTCACCATCCCAGGGGGGAAACGAGCAGTACTTC
NA	TRBV30	few	TRBJ2-7	CAWNVPQAGFYEQYF	TGTGCCTGGAATGTCCCCCAAGCAGGCTTCTACGAGCAGTACTTC
NA	TRBV4-2	few	TRBJ1-3	CASSVPGGSGNTIYF	TGTGCCAGCAGTGTTCCGGGAGGCTCTGGAAACACCATATATTTT